These 19 T cell receptor beta chains were sequenced from one sample in a study of radiotherapy plus CTLA-4 blockade in lung cancer. Produced via immunoSEQ multiplex PCR; TCRdb's table is partial and in-frame only. The sample holds 90,000 or so clones; approximately 83% are singletons and the top ten take 0.65% to 0.9%. The sequences come from peripheral blood, collected from a patient treated with radiotherapy plus ipilimumab. These receptors all stem from a human donor with non-small cell lung cancer who had stable disease on radiotherapy plus ipilimumab.

The chain joins TRBV2 to TRBJ2-1; 14 bases match TRBD2. This CDR3 is 15 amino acids long. Germline loops: CDR1 SNHLY, CDR2 FYNNEI. V lost 3 bases to trimming and J lost 11 bases; unmatched junction nucleotides: 6. The CDR3 bases are TGTGCCAGCAGTGATGGGACTAGCGGGAGCGGTAAGCAGTTCTTC. Translated: CASSDGTSGSGKQFF.

In this sample, this clone turned up a few times. The chain uses TRBV9 and TRBJ1-3, with unresolved D. CDR1 and CDR2 (germline): SGDLS, YYNGEE. This CDR3 has 14 residues. V was cut by 4 bases and J by 2 bases, with 10 bases left in between. CDR3 bases: TGTGCCAGCAGCAAAGCAAAGCCTGGAAACACCATATATTTT. Its translation is CASSKAKPGNTIYF.

The genes are TRBV18 and TRBJ2-2; D is unclear. V was trimmed by 6 bases and J by 7 bases, leaving 9 bases between them. CDR3 length: 12 residues. Germline assignment: CDR1 KGHSH and CDR2 LQKENI. CDR3 sequence reads: CASSSGIGELFF. CDR3 in DNA: TGTGCCAGCTCGTCCGGCATCGGGGAGCTGTTTTTT.

V and J are TRBV27 and TRBJ1-5; a possible D gene is TRBD1 (6 bases). V was clipped by 7 bases and J by 3 bases, with 16 bases between them. From germline, CDR1 is MNHEY and CDR2 SMNVEV (reference sequence). The CDR3 totals 15 residues. The CDR3, as DNA: TGTGCCAGCAAATGGGGGCCGGGTCCCAATCAGCCCCAGCATTTT. Translation: CASKWGPGPNQPQHF.

The genes are TRBV15 and TRBJ1-2, with D maybe TRBD1 (6 bases). The CDR3 consists of 13 residues. V shed 3 bases and J shed 8 bases, with 13 bases lying between them. Germline-derived CDR1 and CDR2 are LNHNV and YYDKDF (reference sequence). The DNA for the CDR3 is TGTGCCACCAGCAGGTCACAGGGCCCGGGCTACACCTTC. Translated: CATSRSQGPGYTF.

A few counts support this clone. DNA for the CDR3: TGTGCCAGCAGCTCTGGGAGAGCAACGGACACTGAAGCTTTCTTT. The encoded protein is CASSSGRATDTEAFF. The chain links TRBV6-5 to TRBJ1-1, with D unresolved. The CDR3 runs 15 residues. Germline values: CDR1 MNHEY, CDR2 SVGAGI. V dropped 6 bases and J dropped 3 bases, with 17 bases sitting between them.

V is TRBV15 and J is TRBJ1-1; no firm D call. Per germline, CDR1 LNHNV and CDR2 YYDKDF (reference sequence). The CDR3 sequence is 12 residues long. V was cut by 3 bases and J by 6 bases, with 8 bases left in between. In DNA, the CDR3 is TGTGCCACCAGCAGGGGAGGGCCTGAAGCTTTCTTT. Translated, it gives CATSRGGPEAFF.

V and J are TRBV9 and TRBJ2-6; perhaps TRBD1 as D (6 bases). The V end was cut by 1 base, the J end by 2 bases, with 16 bases between. This CDR3 is 18 amino acids long. Germline assignment: CDR1 SGDLS and CDR2 YYNGEE. In DNA form, the CDR3 reads TGTGCCAGCAGCGTATCCCTAAGCAGGGGCGCTGGGGCCAACGTCCTGACTTTC. As protein: CASSVSLSRGAGANVLTF.

The V and J genes are TRBV27 and TRBJ2-5; the D is unclear. In germline, CDR1 is MNHEY, CDR2 SMNVEV (reference sequence). The ends were cut back, 3 bases at V and 2 bases at J, with 13 bases in the middle. The CDR3 extends over 15 amino acids. Written as DNA, the CDR3 is TGTGCCAGCAGTTTGGGTGGAGCGAATCAAGAGACCCAGTACTTC. Protein: CASSLGGANQETQYF.

CDR3 in DNA: TGTGCCAGCAGTTTTCAGGACTCCTACAATGAGCAGTTCTTC. It is translated as CASSFQDSYNEQFF. This sequence joins TRBV28 and TRBJ2-1, with D hard to call. This CDR3 region has 14 residues. Trimming removed 3 bases from V and 0 bases from J, with 6 bases in between. CDR1 and CDR2 from the germline V gene are MDHEN and SYDVKM.

The genes are TRBV2 and TRBJ1-5; possibly TRBD1 for D (6 bases). The CDR3 is made up of 14 amino acids. CDR1 SNHLY and CDR2 FYNNEI come from the germline V gene. V shed 5 bases and J shed 4 bases, with 12 bases lying between them. The CDR3 reads CASSRGIGNQPQHF. The CDR3 DNA reads as TGTGCCAGCAGTAGGGGGATCGGGAATCAGCCCCAGCATTTT.

J is TRBJ2-7 and V is TRBV10-2; possibly TRBD2 for D (6 bases). This CDR3 comprises 15 residues. Germline CDR1 WSHSY, CDR2 SAAADI. V was trimmed by 4 bases and J by 5 bases, leaving 18 bases between them. The CDR3 sequence: CASSGAGGKKNEQYF. The CDR3 coding sequence is TGCGCCAGCAGTGGGGCCGGAGGGAAGAAGAACGAGCAGTACTTC.

This clone turned up a few times. The chain carries TRBV9 and TRBJ1-6, with TRBD1 matching over 8 bases. Trimming cost V 5 bases and J 9 bases; bases outside gene matches: 10. The CDR3 consists of 15 residues. Germline V gene lookup returns CDR1 SGDLS and CDR2 YYNGEE. The CDR3 loop is CASRPGTGVGSPLHF. In nucleotides, the CDR3 is TGTGCCAGCAGACCCGGGACAGGAGTAGGTTCACCCCTCCACTTT.

The chain has TRBV28 and TRBJ1-4; D is possibly TRBD1 (5 bases). V was pared by 3 bases and J by 2 bases, with 7 bases between. CDR1 MDHEN and CDR2 SYDVKM come from the germline V gene. This CDR3 has 14 residues. CDR3 coding DNA: TGTGCCAGCAGTTTCAGGGAGACTAATGAAAAACTGTTTTTT. This translates into CASSFRETNEKLFF. Full variable domain (missing parts from reference TRBV28 and TRBJ1-4): DVKVTQSSRYLVKRTGEKVFLECVQDMDHENMFWYRQDPGLGLRLIYFSYDVKMKEKGDIPEGYSVSREKKERFSLILESASTNQTSMYLCASSFRETNEKLFFGSGTQLSVL.

This clone appeared once. The genes are TRBV6-5 and TRBJ1-4; D ambiguous. This CDR3 spans 16 amino acids. CDR1 and CDR2 from the germline V gene are MNHEY and SVGAGI. The V and J ends lost 4 bases and 3 bases respectively, with 15 bases between them. This CDR3 is CASSFWAGSANEKLFF. CDR3 DNA sequence: TGTGCCAGCAGTTTTTGGGCGGGGAGTGCTAATGAAAAACTGTTTTTT.

The chain joins TRBV7-9 to TRBJ2-7, with 9 bases matching TRBD1. Trimming took 5 bases from V and 5 from J; bases not matched to a gene: 7. The CDR3 is 14 residues long. The germline CDR1 and CDR2 sequences are SEHNR and FQNEAQ (reference sequence). This CDR3 reads CASSRLGQGDEQYF. The DNA for the CDR3 is TGTGCCAGCAGCCGATTGGGACAGGGCGACGAGCAGTACTTC. The whole variable domain, remainder taken from reference TRBV7-9 and TRBJ2-7, is DTGVSQNPRHKITKRGQNVTFRCDPISEHNRLYWYRQTLGQGPEFLTYFQNEAQLEKSRLLSDRFSAERPKGSFSTLEIQRTEQGDSAMYLCASSRLGQGDEQYFGPGTRLTVT.

This clone has a single count. The chain carries TRBV12-5 and TRBJ2-7; D is uncertain. Per germline, CDR1 LGHNT and CDR2 FRNRAP. V lost 1 base and J lost 3, with 4 bases in between. This CDR3 spans 12 amino acids. CDR3 residues: CASGLGNYEQYF. The DNA for the CDR3 is TGTGCTAGTGGTTTGGGAAACTACGAGCAGTACTTC. Full variable domain (rest looked up from reference TRBV12-5 and TRBJ2-7): DARVTQTPRHKVTEMGQEVTMRCQPILGHNTVFWYRQTMMQGLELLAYFRNRAPLDDSGMPKDRFSAEMPDATLATLKIQPSEPRDSAVYFCASGLGNYEQYFGPGTRLTVT.

This clone was observed a few times. This chain links TRBV18 with TRBJ1-2; a weak D match, TRBD1 (6 bases). V was trimmed by 4 bases and J by 1 base, leaving 7 bases between them. The CDR3 has 13 amino acids. Germline CDR1 and CDR2: KGHSH and LQKENI. The CDR3 protein is CASSRDINYGYTF. Written as DNA, the CDR3 is TGTGCCAGCTCACGGGACATTAACTATGGCTACACCTTC. Full variable domain (outside the CDR3, taken from reference TRBV18 and TRBJ1-2): NAGVMQNPRHLVRRRGQEARLRCSPMKGHSHVYWYRQLPEEGLKFMVYLQKENIIDESGMPKERFSAEFPKEGPSILRIQQVVRGDSAAYFCASSRDINYGYTFGSGTRLTVV.

The chain recombines TRBV25-1 with TRBJ2-3, with TRBD2 matching 9 bases. Looked up from germline, CDR1 is MGHDK and CDR2 is SYGVNS. The CDR3 runs to 18 residues. With V trimmed by 7 bases and J by 4 bases, 18 bases remained unmatched. The CDR3 coding sequence is TGTGCCAGCAATGTGGTAGGTGCGGGAGGGCCAAGGTCAGATACGCAGTATTTT. Translated: CASNVVGAGGPRSDTQYF.